This entry lists 25 T cell receptor beta chains sequenced from one sample in a study of spatial heterogeneity in lung cancer (dated by TCRdb to the late 2010s). Broader findings and caveats from the paper: A correlation was observed between the number of expanded intratumoral alpha and beta TCRs and the tumor nonsynonymous mutation count.

Antigens of these TCRs are unknown. The time point label of this sample denotes: sample taken at primary tumor resection. The library was prepared using 5' RACE. Sequenced using a NextSeq 500. Through fastp at Q25 and MiXCR, TCRdb rebuilt clones from the public reads, retaining in-frame beta chains. Rows matching on CDR3 protein sequence are summarized as one entry with the most common DNA and genes. In this sample the table shows 650 to 1,000 distinct CDR3 sequences, around 14% of which occur a single time. The top ten hold approximately 15% of the sample. Source: lung tumor tissue, taken at surgery. Receptors were obtained from a male donor with early-stage non-small cell lung cancer.

Judged by abundance, this clonotype is medium-sized. This beta chain is off target for a library built for alpha chains, so its abundance means little. J is TRBJ2-7 and V is TRBV5-1; D is unclear. The V end lost 6 bases, the J end lost 0 bases, and 10 bases lay between the germline ends. Germline loops: CDR1 SGHRS, CDR2 YFSETQ. This CDR3 has 13 residues. The CDR3 sequence: CASMPDLSYEQYF. DNA of the CDR3: TGCGCCAGCATGCCGGACCTCTCCTACGAGCAGTACTTC. Variable domain in full (rest from reference TRBV5-1 and TRBJ2-7): KAGVTQTPRYLIKTRGQQVTLSCSPISGHRSVSWYQQTPGQGLQFLFEYFSETQRNKGNFPGRFSGRQFSNSRSEMNVSTLELGDSALYLCASMPDLSYEQYFGPGTRLTVT.

By proportion, this clonotype is medium-sized. With the library built for alpha chains, this beta chain is off target and its frequency is not meaningful. The V and J genes are TRBV12-3 or TRBV12-4 and TRBJ2-2, with D perhaps matching TRBD1 (6 bases). V lost 6 bases and J 3 bases, leaving 14 bases between the germline ends. This CDR3 comprises 15 residues. The CDR3 sequence is CASRRRTADTGELFF. The CDR3 DNA is TGTGCCAGCAGGCGCCGGACAGCCGACACCGGGGAGCTGTTTTTT.

By frequency in the sample, this clonotype is medium-sized. This beta chain is a stray read from a library made for alpha chains; its abundance is not meaningful. This rearrangement joins TRBV3-1 to TRBJ2-1; D unclear. Trimming took 2 bases from V and 0 from J, leaving 8 bases between them. The CDR3 length is 15 residues. The germline V gene encodes CDR1 LGHDT and CDR2 YNNKEL (reference sequence). CDR3 residues: CASSQQRSSYNEQFF. Here the CDR3 DNA reads TGTGCCAGCAGCCAACAGAGGAGCTCCTACAATGAGCAGTTCTTC.

Comments on this clonotype: Being off target in a library aimed at alpha chains, this beta chain has a size of little meaning. This chain uses TRBV29-1 with TRBJ2-5; 7 positions match TRBD1. The V segment lost 7 bases and the J segment 1 base; nucleotides outside the gene matches: 3. CDR3 length: 12 amino acids. The germline V gene encodes CDR1 SQVTM and CDR2 ANQGSEA. This chain's CDR3 is CSASGGQETQYF. As DNA, the CDR3 is TGCAGCGCTTCAGGGGGCCAAGAGACCCAGTACTTC.

This clonotype rates as medium-sized (0.01 to 0.1%). This beta chain was picked up by a library intended for alpha chains and is off target, so its count carries little meaning. The chain uses TRBV7-2 and TRBJ2-3, with a possible D match to TRBD1 (6 bases). Trimming removed 3 bases at V and 3 bases at J, with 16 bases between. CDR3 length equals 16 residues. Germline V gives CDR1 SGHTA, CDR2 FQGNSA. CDR3: CASSLSPRGNTDTQYF. CDR3 coding DNA: TGTGCCAGCAGCTTGTCCCCCAGGGGAAATACAGATACGCAGTATTTT.

By share, this clonotype counts as large. This beta chain is an unintended read in a library built for alpha chains; its size means little. The rearrangement uses TRBV5-1 and TRBJ2-7, with D possibly called TRBD1 or TRBD2 (5 bases each). Trimming left V 5 bases short and J 5 bases short, with 20 bases between. The CDR3 is 15 amino acids. Germline CDR1 reads SGHRS; CDR2 reads YFSETQ. CDR3 sequence reads: CASRTRPGSFDEQYF. CDR3 DNA sequence: TGCGCCAGCAGAACGCGGCCAGGGAGTTTCGACGAGCAGTACTTC. The variable domain in full, completed from reference TRBV5-1 and TRBJ2-7, reads KAGVTQTPRYLIKTRGQQVTLSCSPISGHRSVSWYQQTPGQGLQFLFEYFSETQRNKGNFPGRFSGRQFSNSRSEMNVSTLELGDSALYLCASRTRPGSFDEQYFGPGTRLTVT.

This clonotype is categorized as medium-sized (0.01 to 0.1%). Being off target in a library aimed at alpha chains, this beta chain has a size of little meaning. The chain combines TRBV7-9 with TRBJ2-7; D gene unclear. The germline V gene has CDR1 SEHNR and CDR2 FQNEAQ (reference sequence). This CDR3 is built from 13 residues. Trimming cost V 5 bases and J 9 bases, with 17 bases left between them. DNA for the CDR3: TGTGCCAGCAGCCTCGTCGGCGTGCCGGGGCAGTACTTC. Translation: CASSLVGVPGQYF.

By proportion, this clonotype is large (0.1 to 1%). With the library built for alpha chains, this beta chain is off target and its frequency is not meaningful. This sequence joins TRBV7-2 and TRBJ2-5; maybe TRBD2 (5 bases). V lost 3 bases and J lost 2, with 13 bases in between. The CDR3 consists of 15 residues. Germline V gives CDR1 SGHTA, CDR2 FQGNSA. The CDR3 protein is CASSLRRVPQETQYF. In DNA, the CDR3 is TGTGCCAGCAGCTTGAGGCGGGTACCTCAAGAGACCCAGTACTTC.

Turning to this clonotype: This beta chain appears as a stray read in a library generated for alpha chains; its size is not informative. The chain carries TRBV4-2 and TRBJ2-3; D is possibly TRBD2 (7 bases). Germline CDR1 reads LGHNA; CDR2 reads YNFKEQ. The CDR3 is 19 residues long. V gave up 4 bases and J gave up 3 bases, with 26 bases separating them. The CDR3 sequence: CASSPPRAGGPTGTDTQYF. CDR3 coding DNA: TGTGCCAGCAGCCCTCCTCGGGCCGGGGGGCCCACGGGAACAGATACGCAGTATTTT.

Relative to its sample, this clonotype is medium-sized. The library was built for alpha chains, so this beta chain is an off-target read and its size means little. The CDR3 spells CASSGTGEAGELFF. Written as DNA, the CDR3 is TGTGCCAGCAGCGGGACAGGGGAGGCCGGGGAGCTGTTTTTT. The V gene is TRBV3-1, the J gene TRBJ2-2, with 10 nucleotides matching TRBD1. Germline CDR1 LGHDT, CDR2 YNNKEL (reference sequence). V shed 5 bases and J 6 bases; nucleotides not matched to a gene: 3. There are 14 residues in the CDR3.

By proportion, this clonotype is large. This beta chain is a stray sequence in a library constructed for alpha chains; its clone size is not meaningful. CDR3 sequence reads: CASSTGASPSTDTQYF. CDR3 bases: TGTGCCAGCAGCACCGGGGCCAGCCCTAGCACAGATACGCAGTATTTT. The chain uses TRBV5-6 and TRBJ2-3; possibly TRBD1 or TRBD2 for D (5 bases each). V lost 4 bases, J lost 0 bases, and 15 bases lay in between. Looked up from germline, CDR1 is SGHDT and CDR2 is YYEEEE. CDR3 length equals 16 residues. The full variable domain, completed using reference TRBV5-6 and TRBJ2-3, is DAGVTQSPTHLIKTRGQQVTLRCSPKSGHDTVSWYQQALGQGPQFIFQYYEEEERQRGNFPDRFSGHQFPNYSSELNVNALLLGDSALYLCASSTGASPSTDTQYFGPGTRLTVL.

This clonotype is large in the sample. The library was designed around alpha chains, so this beta chain is a stray read whose abundance carries little weight. DNA for the CDR3: TGTGCCAGCAGCCCGGGGAGCAGTTTGAACACTGAAGCTTTCTTT. Translating gives CASSPGSSLNTEAFF. The J gene is TRBJ1-1, the V gene TRBV7-2; D call uncertain. The V end lost 5 bases, the J end lost 0 bases, and 13 bases lay between the germline ends. The CDR3 totals 15 residues. The germline gives CDR1 SGHTA, CDR2 FQGNSA. Filled out from reference TRBV7-2 and TRBJ1-1, the complete variable domain reads GAGVSQSPSNKVTEKGKDVELRCDPISGHTALYWYRQSLGQGLEFLIYFQGNSAPDKSGLPSDRFSAERTGGSVSTLTIQRTQQEDSAVYLCASSPGSSLNTEAFFGQGTRLTVV.

As for this clonotype: Since the library was made to target alpha chains, this beta chain is a stray read and its abundance is not meaningful. The genes are TRBV27 and TRBJ2-7; D is possibly TRBD1 (6 bases). The CDR3 extends over 11 amino acids. V shed 3 bases and J shed 7 bases, with 7 bases lying between them. Looked up from germline, CDR1 is MNHEY and CDR2 is SMNVEV (reference sequence). The CDR3 loop reads CASSFGTEQYF. The DNA for the CDR3 is TGTGCCAGCAGTTTCGGGACAGAGCAGTACTTC.

By sample share, this clonotype is large. For a library built for alpha chains, this beta chain is a stray read; little rests on its size. The chain links TRBV4-2 to TRBJ2-5, with no clear D. This CDR3 comprises 13 residues. Germline CDR1 is LGHNA and CDR2 is YNFKEQ. V lost 1 base, J lost 2 bases, and 5 bases lay in between. The CDR3 reads CASSQARQETQYF. The CDR3 DNA follows: TGTGCCAGCAGCCAAGCGCGGCAAGAGACCCAGTACTTC.

This clonotype is large within its sample. The size of this beta chain means little, since it is a stray read in a library made for alpha chains. The V call is TRBV15, the J call TRBJ1-1; TRBD1 matches at 9 bases. Per germline, CDR1 LNHNV and CDR2 YYDKDF (reference sequence). V trimming: 5 bases; J trimming: 5 bases; junction bases outside the gene matches: 6. This CDR3 is 14 amino acids long. CDR3 DNA: TGTGCCACCAGCGAACAGGGGGCTTTAACTGAAGCTTTCTTT. Translation: CATSEQGALTEAFF.

With respect to this clonotype: Because the library targeted alpha chains, this beta chain is an off-target read whose size means little. The rearrangement joins TRBV6-5 to TRBJ2-7; 11 positions agree with TRBD1. This CDR3 has 14 amino acids. Germline V lookup: CDR1 MNHEY, CDR2 SVGAGI. With 7 bases clipped from V and 6 bases from J, the junction kept 8 bases outside the gene matches. The CDR3 DNA reads as TGTGCCAGCAACCGGACGGGGACAGGGGGCGAGCAGTACTTC. It translates to CASNRTGTGGEQYF.

Relative to its sample, this clonotype is medium-sized. This beta chain turned up in a library designed for alpha chains; as an off-target read, its abundance says little. The V and J genes are TRBV28 and TRBJ2-5; possibly TRBD1 for D (5 bases). V was shortened by 3 bases and J by 2 bases, with 7 bases between the two germline ends. The CDR3 is 13 residues long. The germline CDR1 and CDR2 sequences are MDHEN and SYDVKM. The CDR3 sequence: CASSFPGQETQYF. DNA of the CDR3: TGTGCCAGCAGTTTCCCAGGGCAAGAGACCCAGTACTTC.

This clonotype was counted a few times. This beta chain lies outside the target of a library built for alpha chains; its clone size means little. This CDR3 is CASSPAGQGVGQPQHF. In DNA form, the CDR3 reads TGTGCCAGCAGCCCGGCTGGACAGGGGGTAGGGCAGCCCCAGCATTTT. This sequence joins TRBV7-9 and TRBJ1-5; TRBD1 aligns across 10 bases. CDR3 length: 16 amino acids. V was pared by 5 bases and J by 7 bases, with 11 bases of the junction left unmatched. Germline V gene lookup returns CDR1 SEHNR and CDR2 FQNEAQ (reference sequence).

This clonotype is large within its sample. This beta chain is a stray sequence in a library constructed for alpha chains; its clone size is not meaningful. The chain employs TRBV28 and TRBJ1-5, with TRBD1 matching over 8 bases. The CDR3 loop spans 16 amino acids. V shed 5 bases and J 3 bases; nucleotides not matched to a gene: 9. Germline CDR1 and CDR2: MDHEN and SYDVKM. CDR3 region: CASSRLQGGSNQPQHF. CDR3 DNA: TGTGCCAGCAGTAGGCTACAGGGGGGGTCCAATCAGCCCCAGCATTTT.

In regard to this clonotype: Being one base from a much bigger clone, this may be a read error. Little can be read into the size of this beta chain, an off-target read in a library designed for alpha chains. The chain has TRBV20-1 and TRBJ1-4, with a weak D call TRBD1 (5 bases). Germline V lookup: CDR1 DFQATT, CDR2 SNEGSKA (reference sequence). This CDR3 has 16 residues. The CDR3 nucleotides are TGCAGTGCTGGGAAACGCACTGTAGGGGTGGATGAAAAACTGTATTTT. It yields the protein CSAGKRTVGVDEKLYF.

This clonotype has a handful of counts. Within a library made for alpha chains, this beta chain is off target, and its count is uninformative. The rearrangement joins TRBV6-2 or TRBV6-3 to TRBJ2-7, with D maybe TRBD2 (6 bases). This CDR3 contains 17 residues. CDR1 is MNHEY, CDR2 SVGEGT, per germline. Trimming took off 6 bases at V and 0 bases at J, with 21 bases between the two ends. The CDR3 DNA is TGTGCCAGCAGCCTAGGGACTTTTTCGACAAGCTCCTACGAGCAGTACTTC. Protein: CASSLGTFSTSSYEQYF.

By its share, this clonotype is large (0.1 to 1%). This beta chain is an off-target read within a library intended for alpha chains, so its frequency means little. The DNA of the CDR3 is TGTGCCAGTAGTTACACAGGCTCTGGGGCCAACGTCCTGACTTTC. This codes for CASSYTGSGANVLTF. This sequence joins TRBV19 and TRBJ2-6; possible D gene TRBD1, 5 bases. The length of the CDR3 is 15 residues. The V and J ends lost 5 bases and 0 bases respectively, with 8 bases between them. Germline assignment: CDR1 LNHDA and CDR2 SQIVND (reference sequence).

Sample share makes this clonotype large (0.1 to 1%). This beta chain came through as a stray read in a library set up for alpha chains, and its size says little. The chain joins TRBV5-6 to TRBJ1-1, with 12 bases identical to TRBD1. Germline trimming cut 5 bases from V and 4 bases from J; bases unmatched to any gene: 9. The CDR3 is made up of 16 amino acids. Germline CDR1 is SGHDT and CDR2 is YYEEEE. The CDR3 region has the DNA TGTGCCAGCAGGGATGGGACAGGGGGCTTCGGCACTGAAGCTTTCTTT. It yields the protein CASRDGTGGFGTEAFF. The whole variable domain, filled in from reference TRBV5-6 and TRBJ1-1, reads DAGVTQSPTHLIKTRGQQVTLRCSPKSGHDTVSWYQQALGQGPQFIFQYYEEEERQRGNFPDRFSGHQFPNYSSELNVNALLLGDSALYLCASRDGTGGFGTEAFFGQGTRLTVV.

As for this clonotype: The size of this beta chain means little, since it is a stray read in a library made for alpha chains. J is TRBJ2-1 and V is TRBV6-6; 15 bases match TRBD2. CDR3 length: 18 amino acids. Unmatched junction bases numbered 11, after V lost 7 bases and J lost 4 bases. In germline, CDR1 is MNHNY, CDR2 SVGAGI (reference sequence). CDR3 sequence reads: CASIPGLAGGGGYNEQFF. CDR3 DNA: TGTGCCAGCATACCGGGACTAGCGGGAGGCGGGGGATACAATGAGCAGTTCTTC.

By its share, this clonotype is medium-sized (0.01 to 0.1%). As an off-target read in a library built for alpha chains, this beta chain has a frequency of little significance. The CDR3 DNA sequence: TGCGCCAGCAGCCCGGACGGGGGGGCCTTTTCCTACGAGCAGTACTTC. Translated: CASSPDGGAFSYEQYF. This chain uses TRBV5-1 with TRBJ2-7; 8 bases fit TRBD2. The CDR3 runs to 16 residues. Germline V CDR1 and CDR2: SGHRS, YFSETQ. V was clipped by 4 bases and J by 1 base; unmatched bases: 10.